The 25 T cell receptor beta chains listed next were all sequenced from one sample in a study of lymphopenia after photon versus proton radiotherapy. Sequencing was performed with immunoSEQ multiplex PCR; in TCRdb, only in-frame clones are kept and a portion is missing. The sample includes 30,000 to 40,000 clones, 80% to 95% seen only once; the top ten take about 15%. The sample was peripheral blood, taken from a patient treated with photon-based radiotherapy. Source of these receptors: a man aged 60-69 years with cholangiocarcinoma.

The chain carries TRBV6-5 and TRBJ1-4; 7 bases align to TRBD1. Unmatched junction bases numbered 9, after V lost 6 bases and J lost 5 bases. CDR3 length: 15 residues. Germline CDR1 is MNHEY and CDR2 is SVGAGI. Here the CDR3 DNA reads TGTGCCAGCAGGGAGACCAGGGGGGGAAATGAAAAACTGTTTTTT. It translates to CASRETRGGNEKLFF.

DNA for the CDR3: TGCGCCAGCAGCTTGGAAGGATACGAGCAGTACTTC. This sequence encodes CASSLEGYEQYF. The chain uses TRBV5-1 and TRBJ2-7, with D unresolved. There are 12 residues in the CDR3. Trimming pared 0 bases from V and 4 bases from J, leaving 5 bases between. The germline gives CDR1 SGHRS, CDR2 YFSETQ.

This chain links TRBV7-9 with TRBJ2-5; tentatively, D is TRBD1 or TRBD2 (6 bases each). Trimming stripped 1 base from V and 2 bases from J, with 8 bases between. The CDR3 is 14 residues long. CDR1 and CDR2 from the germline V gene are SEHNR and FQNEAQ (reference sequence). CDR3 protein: CASSLGGGQETQYF. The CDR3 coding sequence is TGTGCCAGCAGCTTAGGAGGGGGGCAAGAGACCCAGTACTTC.

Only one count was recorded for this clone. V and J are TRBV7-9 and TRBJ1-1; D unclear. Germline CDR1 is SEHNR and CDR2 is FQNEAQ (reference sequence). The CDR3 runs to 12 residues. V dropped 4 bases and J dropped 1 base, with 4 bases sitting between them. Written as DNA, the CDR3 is TGTGCCAGCAGCTGGGAGAACACTGAAGCTTTCTTT. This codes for CASSWENTEAFF.

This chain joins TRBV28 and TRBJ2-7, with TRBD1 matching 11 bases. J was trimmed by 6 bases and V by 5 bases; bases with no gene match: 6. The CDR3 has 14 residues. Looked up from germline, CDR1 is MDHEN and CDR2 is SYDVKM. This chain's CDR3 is CASSPLDRGREQYF. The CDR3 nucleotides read TGTGCCAGCAGTCCCTTGGACAGGGGGCGCGAGCAGTACTTC.

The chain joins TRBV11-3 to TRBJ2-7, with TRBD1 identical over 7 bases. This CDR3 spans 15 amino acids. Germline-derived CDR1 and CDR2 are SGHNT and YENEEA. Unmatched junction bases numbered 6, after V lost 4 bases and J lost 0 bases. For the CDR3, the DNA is TGTGCCAGCAGCTCTGTGGACAGGCCCTCCTACGAGCAGTACTTC. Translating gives CASSSVDRPSYEQYF.

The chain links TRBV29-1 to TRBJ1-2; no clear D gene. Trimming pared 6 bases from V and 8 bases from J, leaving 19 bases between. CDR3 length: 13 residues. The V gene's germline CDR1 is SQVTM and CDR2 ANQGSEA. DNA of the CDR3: TGCAGCGTGGCCCGGGGTAGCGGAGGAGGCTACACCTTC. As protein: CSVARGSGGGYTF.

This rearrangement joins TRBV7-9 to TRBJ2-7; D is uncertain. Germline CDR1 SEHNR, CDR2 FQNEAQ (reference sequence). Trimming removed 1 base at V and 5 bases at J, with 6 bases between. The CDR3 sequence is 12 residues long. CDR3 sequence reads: CASSLGPDEQYF. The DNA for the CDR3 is TGTGCCAGCAGCTTAGGGCCCGACGAGCAGTACTTC.

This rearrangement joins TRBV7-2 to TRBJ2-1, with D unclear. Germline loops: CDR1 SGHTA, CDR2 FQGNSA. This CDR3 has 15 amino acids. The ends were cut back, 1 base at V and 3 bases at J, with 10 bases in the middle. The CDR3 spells CASSLEGQNYNEQFF. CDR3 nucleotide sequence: TGTGCCAGCAGCTTAGAGGGCCAGAACTACAATGAGCAGTTCTTC.

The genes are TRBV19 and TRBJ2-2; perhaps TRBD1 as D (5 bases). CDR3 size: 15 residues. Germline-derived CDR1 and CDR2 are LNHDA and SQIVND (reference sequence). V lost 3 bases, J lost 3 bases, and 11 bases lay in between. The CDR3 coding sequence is TGTGCCAGTAGTATGGGGCAGGGATACACCGGGGAGCTGTTTTTT. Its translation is CASSMGQGYTGELFF.

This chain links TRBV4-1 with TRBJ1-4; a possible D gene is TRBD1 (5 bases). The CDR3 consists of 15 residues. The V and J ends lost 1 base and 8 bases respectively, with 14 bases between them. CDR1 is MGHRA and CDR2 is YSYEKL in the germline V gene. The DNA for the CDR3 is TGCGCCAGCAGCCAAGGGGGCGGGGGAGAGGAAAAACTGTTTTTT. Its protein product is CASSQGGGGEEKLFF.

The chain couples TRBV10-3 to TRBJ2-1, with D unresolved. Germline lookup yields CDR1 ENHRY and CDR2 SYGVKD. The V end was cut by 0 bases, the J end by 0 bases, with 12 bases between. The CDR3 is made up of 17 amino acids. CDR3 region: CAISESIQETSYNEQFF. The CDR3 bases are TGTGCCATCAGTGAGTCGATTCAGGAGACCTCCTACAATGAGCAGTTCTTC.

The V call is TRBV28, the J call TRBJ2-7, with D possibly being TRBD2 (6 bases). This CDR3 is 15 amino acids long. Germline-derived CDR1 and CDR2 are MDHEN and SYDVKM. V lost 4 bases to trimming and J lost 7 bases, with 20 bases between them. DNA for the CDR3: TGTGCCAGCAGTTCTCCAGGGACTTCCGAGCGGGAGCAGTACTTC. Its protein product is CASSSPGTSEREQYF.

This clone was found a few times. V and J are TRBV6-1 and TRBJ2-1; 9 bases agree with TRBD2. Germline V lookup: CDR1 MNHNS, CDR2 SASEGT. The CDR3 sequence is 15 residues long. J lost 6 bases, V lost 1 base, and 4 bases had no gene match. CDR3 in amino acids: CASSEGTSASNEQFF. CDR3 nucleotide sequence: TGTGCCAGCAGTGAAGGGACTAGCGCGTCCAATGAGCAGTTCTTC.

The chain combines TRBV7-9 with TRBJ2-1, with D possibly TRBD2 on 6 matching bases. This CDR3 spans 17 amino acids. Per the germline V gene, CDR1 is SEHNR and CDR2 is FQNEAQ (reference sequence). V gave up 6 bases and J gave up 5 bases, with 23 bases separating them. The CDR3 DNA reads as TGTGCCAGCAGGGGAGGTGAGGGGCCGGGTCCCAACAATGAGCAGTTCTTC. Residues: CASRGGEGPGPNNEQFF.

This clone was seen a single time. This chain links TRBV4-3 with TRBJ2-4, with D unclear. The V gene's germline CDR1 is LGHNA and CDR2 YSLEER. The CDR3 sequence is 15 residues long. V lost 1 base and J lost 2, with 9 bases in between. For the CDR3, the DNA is TGCGCCAGCAGCCAAGTCGGTGTATCCAAAAACATTCAGTACTTC. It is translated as CASSQVGVSKNIQYF.

The chain's CDR3 is CASSQPGLAKDEQYF. The CDR3 DNA reads TGCGCCAGCAGCCAGCCGGGACTAGCAAAAGACGAGCAGTACTTC. J is TRBJ2-7 and V is TRBV4-1, with 9 positions matching TRBD2. The V gene's germline CDR1 is MGHRA and CDR2 YSYEKL. The CDR3 totals 15 residues. V lost 3 bases, J lost 5 bases, and 8 bases stayed unmatched.

In DNA, the CDR3 is TGTGCCAGTAGTATAGCCAGGGATTACTATGGCTACACCTTC. Translating it yields CASSIARDYYGYTF. The chain uses TRBV19 and TRBJ1-2; weak D call: TRBD1 (5 bases). Per the germline V gene, CDR1 is LNHDA and CDR2 is SQIVND (reference sequence). This CDR3 is 14 amino acids long. Trimming removed 1 base at V and 3 bases at J, with 9 bases between.

CDR3 coding DNA: TGTGCCAGCAGCTCAGGGCCCCAAATTCAACAGTTCTTC. This gives the protein CASSSGPQIQQFF. The chain employs TRBV7-3 and TRBJ2-1, with D maybe TRBD1 (5 bases). This CDR3 region has 13 residues. Germline V gene lookup returns CDR1 SGHTA and CDR2 FQGTGA. The ends were cut back, 4 bases at V and 13 bases at J, with 17 bases in the middle.

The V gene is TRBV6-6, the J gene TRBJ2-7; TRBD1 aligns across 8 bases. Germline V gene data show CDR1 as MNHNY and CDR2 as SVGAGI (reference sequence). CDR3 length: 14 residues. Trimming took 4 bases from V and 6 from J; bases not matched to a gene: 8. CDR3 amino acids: CASSLDRALVEQYF. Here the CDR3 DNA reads TGTGCCAGCAGTTTGGACAGGGCCCTAGTCGAGCAGTACTTC.

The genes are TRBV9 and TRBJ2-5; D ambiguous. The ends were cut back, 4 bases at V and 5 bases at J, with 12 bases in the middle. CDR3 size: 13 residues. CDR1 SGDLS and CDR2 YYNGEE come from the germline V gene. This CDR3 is CASSNSGSETQYF. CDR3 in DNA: TGTGCCAGCAGCAATTCGGGCAGTGAGACCCAGTACTTC.

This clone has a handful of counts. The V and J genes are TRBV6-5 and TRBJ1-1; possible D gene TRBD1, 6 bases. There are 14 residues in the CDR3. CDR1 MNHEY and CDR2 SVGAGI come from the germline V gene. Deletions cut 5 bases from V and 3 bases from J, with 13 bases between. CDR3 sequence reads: CASSRQDVYTEAFF. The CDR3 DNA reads TGTGCCAGCAGTCGACAGGACGTCTACACTGAAGCTTTCTTT.

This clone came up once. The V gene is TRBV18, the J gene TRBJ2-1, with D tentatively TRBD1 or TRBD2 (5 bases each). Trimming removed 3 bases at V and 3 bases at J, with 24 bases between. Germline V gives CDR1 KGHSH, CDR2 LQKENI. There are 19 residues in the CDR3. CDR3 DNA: TGTGCCAGCTCACCGGCTAGTTTGTGGGGGTCACCACACTACAATGAGCAGTTCTTC. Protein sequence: CASSPASLWGSPHYNEQFF.

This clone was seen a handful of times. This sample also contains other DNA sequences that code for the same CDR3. This chain's CDR3 is CASSLRDSYGYTF. The CDR3, as DNA: TGTGCCAGCAGTCTCCGGGACAGCTATGGCTACACCTTC. This chain links TRBV28 with TRBJ1-2, with TRBD1 matching over 7 bases. The CDR3 totals 13 residues. V lost 5 bases and J lost 4; bases outside the gene matches: 4. The germline gives CDR1 MDHEN, CDR2 SYDVKM.

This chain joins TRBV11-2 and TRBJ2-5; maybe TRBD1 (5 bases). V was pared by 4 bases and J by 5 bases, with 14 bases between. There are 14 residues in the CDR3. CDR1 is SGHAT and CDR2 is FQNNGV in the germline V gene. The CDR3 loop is CASSSPRVWETQYF. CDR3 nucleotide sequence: TGTGCCAGCAGCTCCCCCAGGGTTTGGGAGACCCAGTACTTC.